Shown below are 23 T cell receptor beta chains from a single sample sequenced in a study of early T cells in non-severe SARS-CoV-2 infection. TCRdb recomputed calls from the 5' RACE reads with MiXCR, one row per CDR3 protein. The table shows more than 20,000 distinct CDR3 sequences, with about 4.1% occurring only once. Sequencing was carried out using whole blood. Receptors were obtained from an adult who was a healthcare worker with PCR-confirmed SARS-CoV-2 infection or an uninfected control (not recorded which).

There are a few counts of this clonotype. V gene TRBV6-2 or TRBV6-3 combines with J gene TRBJ2-2; TRBD1 agrees at 8 bases. V shed 9 bases, J shed 0 bases, and the junction held 3 bases outside the gene matches. The V gene's germline CDR1 is MNHEY and CDR2 SVGEGT. This CDR3 contains 14 residues. CDR3: CASTGQANTGELFF. In DNA, the CDR3 is TGTGCCAGTACGGGACAGGCGAACACCGGGGAGCTGTTTTTT.

This clonotype has a count of ten or more. The chain uses TRBV20-1 and TRBJ2-7; TRBD1 matches 7 bases. Trimming removed 5 bases from V and 0 bases from J; junction bases left unmatched: 7. Germline V gene data show CDR1 as DFQATT and CDR2 as SNEGSKA (reference sequence). The CDR3 contains 14 residues. CDR3 region: CSAEDRDSSYEQYF. CDR3 sequence (DNA): TGCAGTGCTGAAGACAGGGATAGCTCCTACGAGCAGTACTTC.

This clonotype has ten or more counts. The J gene is TRBJ2-3, the V gene TRBV12-3 or TRBV12-4; 11 bases agree with TRBD2. The junction had 7 bases not matched to a gene; V was cut back by 2 bases and J by 0 bases. This CDR3 spans 18 amino acids. CDR3 bases: TGTGCCAGCAGTTTATCTCGGACTAGCGGGTATAGCACAGATACGCAGTATTTT. Its translation is CASSLSRTSGYSTDTQYF.

In the case of this clonotype: The junction departs from germline at one end; a sequencing error may be responsible. In DNA, the CDR3 is TGTGCCAGCAGCCGACAGGGGCCTTCCTCTGGAAACGCCATATATTTT. The encoded protein is CASSRQGPSSGNAIYF. The rearrangement uses TRBV12-3 or TRBV12-4 and TRBJ1-3; 8 bases fit TRBD1. The CDR3 has 16 amino acids.

This clonotype was seen ten or more times. CDR3 nucleotides: TGTGCCAGCAGCTTAAACCGGGACAGTTACAATGAGCAGTTCTTC. It yields the protein CASSLNRDSYNEQFF. The chain links TRBV5-5 to TRBJ2-1; 7 positions agree with TRBD1. CDR1 SGHKS and CDR2 YYEKEE come from the germline V gene (reference sequence). The CDR3 runs 15 residues. The ends lost 2 bases at V and 4 bases at J; junction bases unmatched: 6.

This clonotype has at least ten counts. The chain couples TRBV4-3 to TRBJ2-4, with no clear D. The CDR3 loop spans 14 amino acids. The V end lost 1 base, the J end lost 8 bases, and 12 bases lay between the germline ends. CDR1 is LGHNA and CDR2 is YSLEER in the germline V gene. DNA for the CDR3: TGCGCCAGCAGCCAAGGTTCGAGTAGTGACATTCAGTACTTC. This encodes CASSQGSSSDIQYF.

This clonotype has ten or more counts. V gene TRBV9 combines with J gene TRBJ2-1; D is unclear. V was cut by 0 bases and J by 5 bases, with 6 bases left in between. Germline assignment: CDR1 SGDLS and CDR2 YYNGEE. This CDR3 spans 13 amino acids. The CDR3 sequence: CASSVDLNNEQFF. The CDR3 DNA reads TGTGCCAGCAGCGTAGACCTGAACAATGAGCAGTTCTTC.

This clonotype was recorded many times. The V and J genes are TRBV7-6 and TRBJ1-1; weak D call: TRBD1 (5 bases). CDR1 and CDR2 from the germline V gene are SGHVS and FNYEAQ. V lost 0 bases, J lost 5 bases, and 13 bases lay in between. This CDR3 is built from 15 residues. CDR3 sequence (DNA): TGTGCCAGCAGCTTAGCAGGGGTTGGGTATACTGAAGCTTTCTTT. This translates into CASSLAGVGYTEAFF.

This clonotype showed up many times. The V and J genes are TRBV4-3 and TRBJ2-7, with TRBD1 matching over 7 bases. The CDR3 covers 15 residues. J was trimmed by 1 base and V by 6 bases; bases with no gene match: 9. Germline V gene lookup returns CDR1 LGHNA and CDR2 YSLEER. CDR3 loop: CASSLRDSMSYEQYF. The DNA for the CDR3 is TGCGCCAGCAGTCTCCGGGACAGCATGTCCTACGAGCAGTACTTC.

This clonotype has a count of ten or more. The CDR3 reads CASSWRSYSGNTIYF. DNA for the CDR3: TGTGCCAGCAGTTGGAGGTCCTACTCTGGAAACACCATATATTTT. This chain links TRBV12-3 or TRBV12-4 with TRBJ1-3; D remains unclear. Between the trimmed V and J ends, which lost 4 bases and 0 bases, there was a span of 10 bases. The CDR3 is 15 residues long.

This clonotype has a count of ten or more. The V call is TRBV25-1, the J call TRBJ2-3; D tentatively reads TRBD1 or TRBD2 (5 bases each). This CDR3 is built from 15 residues. CDR1 is MGHDK and CDR2 is SYGVNS in the germline V gene. The germline V and J ends were trimmed by 4 bases and 5 bases, with 16 bases remaining between them. The chain's CDR3 is CASSVLHRGEDTQYF. The CDR3 coding sequence is TGTGCCAGCAGTGTGTTGCATAGGGGAGAAGATACGCAGTATTTT. Full variable domain (remainder filled in from reference TRBV25-1 and TRBJ2-3): EADIYQTPRYLVIGTGKKITLECSQTMGHDKMYWYQQDPGMELHLIHYSYGVNSTEKGDLSSESTVSRIRTEHFPLTLESARPSHTSQYLCASSVLHRGEDTQYFGPGTRLTVL.

This clonotype appeared many times. The V gene is TRBV9, the J gene TRBJ1-1, with D unclear. V shed 4 bases and J shed 0 bases, with 10 bases lying between them. This CDR3 contains 14 residues. CDR1 is SGDLS, CDR2 YYNGEE, per germline. CDR3 in amino acids: CASSPTGMNTEAFF. In nucleotides, the CDR3 is TGTGCCAGCAGCCCAACGGGTATGAACACTGAAGCTTTCTTT.

This clonotype was recorded at least ten times. J is TRBJ2-7 and V is TRBV6-2 or TRBV6-3, with 10 bases that match TRBD2. V gave up 6 bases and J gave up 0 bases; unmatched junction bases: 5. The CDR3 has 15 residues. CDR1 and CDR2 from the germline V gene are MNHEY and SVGEGT. CDR3 sequence (DNA): TGTGCCAGCAGGCAGAGCGGGGGGGCCTCCTACGAGCAGTACTTC. Residues: CASRQSGGASYEQYF.

This clonotype showed up many times. The chain employs TRBV6-6 and TRBJ2-7; TRBD1 aligns across 11 bases. CDR1 MNHNY and CDR2 SVGAGI come from the germline V gene (reference sequence). The CDR3 has 15 residues. Trimming removed 2 bases from V and 2 bases from J; junction bases left unmatched: 2. Here the CDR3 reads CASSYPGQGAYEQYF. Written as DNA, the CDR3 is TGTGCCAGCAGTTACCCGGGACAGGGGGCCTACGAGCAGTACTTC.

This clonotype was counted many times. The chain combines TRBV4-1 with TRBJ1-1; D remains ambiguous. Germline values: CDR1 MGHRA, CDR2 YSYEKL. Trimming removed 0 bases at V and 2 bases at J, with 4 bases between. The length of the CDR3 is 13 residues. CDR3 protein: CASSQESNTEAFF. CDR3 coding DNA: TGCGCCAGCAGCCAAGAGAGTAACACTGAAGCTTTCTTT.

By proportion, this clonotype is medium-sized. V and J are TRBV29-1 and TRBJ2-5; D remains ambiguous. CDR1 SQVTM and CDR2 ANQGSEA come from the germline V gene. The V end lost 0 bases, the J end lost 4 bases, and 9 bases lay between the germline ends. CDR3 length: 13 amino acids. CDR3 in amino acids: CSVEDLAGETQYF. As DNA, the CDR3 is TGCAGCGTTGAAGATCTGGCCGGAGAGACCCAGTACTTC.

The sample holds many counts of this clonotype. The rearrangement links TRBV7-6 to TRBJ2-5; 9 nucleotides line up with TRBD1. CDR1 is SGHVS, CDR2 FNYEAQ, per germline. This CDR3 has 14 residues. The V gene end was trimmed by 5 bases and the J gene end by 4 bases; junction bases not matched to a gene: 5. Here the CDR3 DNA reads TGTGCCAGCAGCCCATGGGACAGGGCAGAGACCCAGTACTTC. As protein: CASSPWDRAETQYF.

This clonotype was seen repeatedly, ten times or more. The chain joins TRBV5-1 to TRBJ2-7; D gene ambiguous. Germline V gene lookup returns CDR1 SGHRS and CDR2 YFSETQ. The CDR3 contains 14 residues. Trimming removed 1 base at V and 2 bases at J, with 10 bases between. As DNA, the CDR3 is TGCGCCAGCAGCTTGCAACAGCCAACCTACGAGCAGTACTTC. Protein product: CASSLQQPTYEQYF.

For the CDR3, the DNA is TGTGCCAGCAGCTCCTCTTTCGGGGGGACTGAAGCTTTCTTT. Encoded protein: CASSSSFGGTEAFF. This chain joins TRBV7-2 and TRBJ1-1; a possible D gene is TRBD1 (5 bases). Germline V gene data show CDR1 as SGHTA and CDR2 as FQGNSA. The CDR3 extends over 14 amino acids. Trimming shortened V by 4 bases and J by 5 bases, and 14 bases separated the two germline ends.

This clonotype showed up many times. V is TRBV5-6 and J is TRBJ1-1; TRBD1 matches at 10 bases. The CDR3 runs 14 residues. The V gene's germline CDR1 is SGHDT and CDR2 YYEEEE. The V segment lost 5 bases and the J segment 0 bases; nucleotides outside the gene matches: 1. The CDR3 bases are TGTGCCAGCAGGACAGGGGGCTTGAACACTGAAGCTTTCTTT. It translates to CASRTGGLNTEAFF.

In this sample, this clonotype turned up many times. The V call is TRBV18, the J call TRBJ1-5; D remains unclear. Germline loops: CDR1 KGHSH, CDR2 LQKENI. The CDR3 consists of 13 residues. V lost 3 bases and J lost 7, with 10 bases in between. CDR3 in amino acids: CASSPGLGQPQHF. For the CDR3, the DNA is TGTGCCAGCTCACCTGGGCTGGGGCAGCCCCAGCATTTT.

In its sample, this clonotype was seen many times. The CDR3 region is CASSPRRGNTEAFF. The CDR3 bases are TGTGCCAGTAGTCCAAGACGGGGGAACACTGAAGCTTTCTTT. The chain uses TRBV19 and TRBJ1-1; the D is unclear. The CDR3 is 14 residues long. V was trimmed by 5 bases and J by 1 base, leaving 11 bases between them. Germline CDR1 reads LNHDA; CDR2 reads SQIVND (reference sequence).

Many counts were recorded for this clonotype. The DNA of the CDR3 is TGTGCCTGGAGTGTATGGGGGGGTAGCTCTGGAAACACCATATATTTT. As protein: CAWSVWGGSSGNTIYF. V usage is TRBV30 and J usage is TRBJ1-3; possible D gene TRBD1, 5 bases. V shed 0 bases and J shed 0 bases, with 12 bases lying between them. This CDR3 contains 16 residues. Germline V gives CDR1 GTSNPN, CDR2 SVGIG (reference sequence).